A single sample gave rise to the 14 T cell receptor beta chains below, sequenced in a study of radiation and T cells in renal cell carcinoma. The method was immunoSEQ multiplex PCR; TCRdb's version includes in-frame clones alone and lacks a portion of them. There are approximately 100,000 clones in the sample; approximately 86% occur only once, and roughly 8% lies in the top ten. Stated time point: baseline pretreatment blood. Regarding treatment: 15 Gy SBRT to primary tumor, nephrectomy 4 weeks later. Source: blood, taken from a patient whose treatment included radiotherapy and nephrectomy. Source of these receptors: a man aged 50-60 years with renal cell carcinoma.

The chain has TRBV18 and TRBJ1-5, with 8 positions matching TRBD1. This CDR3 comprises 15 residues. The V gene end was trimmed by 4 bases and the J gene end by 8 bases; junction bases not matched to a gene: 10. CDR1 and CDR2 (germline): KGHSH, LQKENI. The CDR3, as DNA: TGTGCCAGCTCACTAGGACAGGGACTATCTGAGCCCCAGCATTTT. It codes for CASSLGQGLSEPQHF.

This chain links TRBV5-1 with TRBJ2-7, with a tentative D call TRBD2 (5 bases). V was cut by 0 bases and J by 9 bases, with 19 bases left in between. This CDR3 has 15 amino acids. Per germline, CDR1 SGHRS and CDR2 YFSETQ. The CDR3 region has the DNA TGCGCCAGCAGCTTGGATGAGAGGGTTGATCTTGTGCAGTACTTC. Its translation is CASSLDERVDLVQYF.

The count of this clone is one. The V gene is TRBV7-3, the J gene TRBJ2-3; 8 bases are a match to TRBD1. Per the germline V gene, CDR1 is SGHTA and CDR2 is FQGTGA. There are 14 residues in the CDR3. Unmatched junction bases numbered 7, after V lost 5 bases and J lost 6 bases. CDR3: CASSQETGVDTQYF. The CDR3 DNA follows: TGTGCCAGCAGCCAAGAGACAGGGGTTGATACGCAGTATTTT.

J is TRBJ2-3 and V is TRBV9, with TRBD2 matching over 8 bases. The J segment lost 5 bases and the V segment lost 3 bases, leaving 11 bases of the junction unmatched. The germline V gene has CDR1 SGDLS and CDR2 YYNGEE. This CDR3 is 16 amino acids long. Written as DNA, the CDR3 is TGTGCCAGCAGCGCCGCAAACGGACTAGCTGGAGATACGCAGTATTTT. It yields the protein CASSAANGLAGDTQYF.

This chain uses TRBV29-1 with TRBJ2-5; the D gene is possibly TRBD2 (6 bases). CDR1 is SQVTM, CDR2 ANQGSEA, per germline. CDR3 length equals 12 residues. Trimming cost V 7 bases and J 5 bases, with 14 bases left between them. In DNA, the CDR3 is TGCAGCGCTTCGGGGGTGAAGGAGACCCAGTACTTC. This sequence encodes CSASGVKETQYF.

The chain couples TRBV27 to TRBJ2-1; TRBD1 or TRBD2 may be the D gene (6 bases each). V lost 8 bases, J lost 0 bases, and 11 bases lay in between. CDR1 and CDR2 (germline): MNHEY, SMNVEV (reference sequence). This CDR3 contains 14 residues. The CDR3 DNA follows: TGTGCCAGCGGGGGGCTTAGCTCCTACAATGAGCAGTTCTTC. Translation gives CASGGLSSYNEQFF.

The chain couples TRBV28 to TRBJ1-2; 9 bases are a match to TRBD1. The V gene's germline CDR1 is MDHEN and CDR2 SYDVKM. V trimming: 8 bases; J trimming: 3 bases; junction bases outside the gene matches: 4. The CDR3 runs to 13 residues. CDR3 sequence (DNA): TGTGCCAGCCGACAGGGGGTCGACTATGGCTACACCTTC. Its protein product is CASRQGVDYGYTF.

This rearrangement joins TRBV5-4 to TRBJ1-2; maybe TRBD1 (6 bases). V was cut by 0 bases and J by 4 bases, with 16 bases left in between. The germline CDR1 and CDR2 sequences are SGHNT and YYREEE (reference sequence). The CDR3 contains 16 residues. CDR3 DNA: TGTGCCAGCAGCTTGGCCGGGGGGGCCTCGACCTATGGCTACACCTTC. Translating gives CASSLAGGASTYGYTF.

This chain joins TRBV10-3 and TRBJ2-3; 10 positions match TRBD1. The CDR3 is 16 amino acids. CDR1 is ENHRY and CDR2 is SYGVKD in the germline V gene. Trimming cost V 5 bases and J 1 base; bases outside gene matches: 6. CDR3 protein: CAISKVGTGGTDTQYF. CDR3 nucleotide sequence: TGTGCCATCAGTAAAGTAGGGACAGGGGGCACAGATACGCAGTATTTT.

The J gene is TRBJ1-1, the V gene TRBV5-1, with D unclear. The ends were cut back, 4 bases at V and 1 base at J, with 17 bases in the middle. CDR1 SGHRS and CDR2 YFSETQ come from the germline V gene. The CDR3 has 16 residues. In DNA form, the CDR3 reads TGCGCCAGCAGCCAGGTCGTACCCGGAGGGAACACTGAAGCTTTCTTT. Its protein is CASSQVVPGGNTEAFF.

The V gene is TRBV2, the J gene TRBJ2-1; weak D call: TRBD1 (6 bases). The CDR3 covers 11 residues. Per the germline V gene, CDR1 is SNHLY and CDR2 is FYNNEI. V dropped 5 bases and J dropped 13 bases, with 12 bases sitting between them. CDR3 sequence (DNA): TGTGCCAGCAGTTGGACAGAGGATCAGTTCTTC. Amino acids: CASSWTEDQFF.

V is TRBV27 and J is TRBJ1-1; D unresolved. This CDR3 is built from 14 residues. Trimming cost V 0 bases and J 2 bases, with 7 bases left between them. Germline values: CDR1 MNHEY, CDR2 SMNVEV (reference sequence). The CDR3 coding sequence is TGTGCCAGCAGTTTATCGTGGGAAAACACTGAAGCTTTCTTT. As protein: CASSLSWENTEAFF.

This chain connects TRBV10-1 to TRBJ2-3; D is unclear. The CDR3 runs 14 residues. Germline-derived CDR1 and CDR2 are WNHNN and SYGVQD (reference sequence). V dropped 0 bases and J dropped 2 bases, with 6 bases sitting between them. The DNA of the CDR3 is TGCGCCAGCAGTGAGTCGGTGGTCACAGATACGCAGTATTTT. This gives the protein CASSESVVTDTQYF.

This clone has only a few counts. The V and J genes are TRBV30 and TRBJ1-6; the D gene is possibly TRBD1 (5 bases). Germline CDR1 is GTSNPN and CDR2 is SVGIG (reference sequence). This CDR3 comprises 13 residues. Between the trimmed V and J ends, which lost 4 bases and 6 bases, there was a span of 10 bases. The DNA for the CDR3 is TGTGCCTGGACTCGGGACCTTAATTCACCCCTCCACTTT. Its protein product is CAWTRDLNSPLHF.